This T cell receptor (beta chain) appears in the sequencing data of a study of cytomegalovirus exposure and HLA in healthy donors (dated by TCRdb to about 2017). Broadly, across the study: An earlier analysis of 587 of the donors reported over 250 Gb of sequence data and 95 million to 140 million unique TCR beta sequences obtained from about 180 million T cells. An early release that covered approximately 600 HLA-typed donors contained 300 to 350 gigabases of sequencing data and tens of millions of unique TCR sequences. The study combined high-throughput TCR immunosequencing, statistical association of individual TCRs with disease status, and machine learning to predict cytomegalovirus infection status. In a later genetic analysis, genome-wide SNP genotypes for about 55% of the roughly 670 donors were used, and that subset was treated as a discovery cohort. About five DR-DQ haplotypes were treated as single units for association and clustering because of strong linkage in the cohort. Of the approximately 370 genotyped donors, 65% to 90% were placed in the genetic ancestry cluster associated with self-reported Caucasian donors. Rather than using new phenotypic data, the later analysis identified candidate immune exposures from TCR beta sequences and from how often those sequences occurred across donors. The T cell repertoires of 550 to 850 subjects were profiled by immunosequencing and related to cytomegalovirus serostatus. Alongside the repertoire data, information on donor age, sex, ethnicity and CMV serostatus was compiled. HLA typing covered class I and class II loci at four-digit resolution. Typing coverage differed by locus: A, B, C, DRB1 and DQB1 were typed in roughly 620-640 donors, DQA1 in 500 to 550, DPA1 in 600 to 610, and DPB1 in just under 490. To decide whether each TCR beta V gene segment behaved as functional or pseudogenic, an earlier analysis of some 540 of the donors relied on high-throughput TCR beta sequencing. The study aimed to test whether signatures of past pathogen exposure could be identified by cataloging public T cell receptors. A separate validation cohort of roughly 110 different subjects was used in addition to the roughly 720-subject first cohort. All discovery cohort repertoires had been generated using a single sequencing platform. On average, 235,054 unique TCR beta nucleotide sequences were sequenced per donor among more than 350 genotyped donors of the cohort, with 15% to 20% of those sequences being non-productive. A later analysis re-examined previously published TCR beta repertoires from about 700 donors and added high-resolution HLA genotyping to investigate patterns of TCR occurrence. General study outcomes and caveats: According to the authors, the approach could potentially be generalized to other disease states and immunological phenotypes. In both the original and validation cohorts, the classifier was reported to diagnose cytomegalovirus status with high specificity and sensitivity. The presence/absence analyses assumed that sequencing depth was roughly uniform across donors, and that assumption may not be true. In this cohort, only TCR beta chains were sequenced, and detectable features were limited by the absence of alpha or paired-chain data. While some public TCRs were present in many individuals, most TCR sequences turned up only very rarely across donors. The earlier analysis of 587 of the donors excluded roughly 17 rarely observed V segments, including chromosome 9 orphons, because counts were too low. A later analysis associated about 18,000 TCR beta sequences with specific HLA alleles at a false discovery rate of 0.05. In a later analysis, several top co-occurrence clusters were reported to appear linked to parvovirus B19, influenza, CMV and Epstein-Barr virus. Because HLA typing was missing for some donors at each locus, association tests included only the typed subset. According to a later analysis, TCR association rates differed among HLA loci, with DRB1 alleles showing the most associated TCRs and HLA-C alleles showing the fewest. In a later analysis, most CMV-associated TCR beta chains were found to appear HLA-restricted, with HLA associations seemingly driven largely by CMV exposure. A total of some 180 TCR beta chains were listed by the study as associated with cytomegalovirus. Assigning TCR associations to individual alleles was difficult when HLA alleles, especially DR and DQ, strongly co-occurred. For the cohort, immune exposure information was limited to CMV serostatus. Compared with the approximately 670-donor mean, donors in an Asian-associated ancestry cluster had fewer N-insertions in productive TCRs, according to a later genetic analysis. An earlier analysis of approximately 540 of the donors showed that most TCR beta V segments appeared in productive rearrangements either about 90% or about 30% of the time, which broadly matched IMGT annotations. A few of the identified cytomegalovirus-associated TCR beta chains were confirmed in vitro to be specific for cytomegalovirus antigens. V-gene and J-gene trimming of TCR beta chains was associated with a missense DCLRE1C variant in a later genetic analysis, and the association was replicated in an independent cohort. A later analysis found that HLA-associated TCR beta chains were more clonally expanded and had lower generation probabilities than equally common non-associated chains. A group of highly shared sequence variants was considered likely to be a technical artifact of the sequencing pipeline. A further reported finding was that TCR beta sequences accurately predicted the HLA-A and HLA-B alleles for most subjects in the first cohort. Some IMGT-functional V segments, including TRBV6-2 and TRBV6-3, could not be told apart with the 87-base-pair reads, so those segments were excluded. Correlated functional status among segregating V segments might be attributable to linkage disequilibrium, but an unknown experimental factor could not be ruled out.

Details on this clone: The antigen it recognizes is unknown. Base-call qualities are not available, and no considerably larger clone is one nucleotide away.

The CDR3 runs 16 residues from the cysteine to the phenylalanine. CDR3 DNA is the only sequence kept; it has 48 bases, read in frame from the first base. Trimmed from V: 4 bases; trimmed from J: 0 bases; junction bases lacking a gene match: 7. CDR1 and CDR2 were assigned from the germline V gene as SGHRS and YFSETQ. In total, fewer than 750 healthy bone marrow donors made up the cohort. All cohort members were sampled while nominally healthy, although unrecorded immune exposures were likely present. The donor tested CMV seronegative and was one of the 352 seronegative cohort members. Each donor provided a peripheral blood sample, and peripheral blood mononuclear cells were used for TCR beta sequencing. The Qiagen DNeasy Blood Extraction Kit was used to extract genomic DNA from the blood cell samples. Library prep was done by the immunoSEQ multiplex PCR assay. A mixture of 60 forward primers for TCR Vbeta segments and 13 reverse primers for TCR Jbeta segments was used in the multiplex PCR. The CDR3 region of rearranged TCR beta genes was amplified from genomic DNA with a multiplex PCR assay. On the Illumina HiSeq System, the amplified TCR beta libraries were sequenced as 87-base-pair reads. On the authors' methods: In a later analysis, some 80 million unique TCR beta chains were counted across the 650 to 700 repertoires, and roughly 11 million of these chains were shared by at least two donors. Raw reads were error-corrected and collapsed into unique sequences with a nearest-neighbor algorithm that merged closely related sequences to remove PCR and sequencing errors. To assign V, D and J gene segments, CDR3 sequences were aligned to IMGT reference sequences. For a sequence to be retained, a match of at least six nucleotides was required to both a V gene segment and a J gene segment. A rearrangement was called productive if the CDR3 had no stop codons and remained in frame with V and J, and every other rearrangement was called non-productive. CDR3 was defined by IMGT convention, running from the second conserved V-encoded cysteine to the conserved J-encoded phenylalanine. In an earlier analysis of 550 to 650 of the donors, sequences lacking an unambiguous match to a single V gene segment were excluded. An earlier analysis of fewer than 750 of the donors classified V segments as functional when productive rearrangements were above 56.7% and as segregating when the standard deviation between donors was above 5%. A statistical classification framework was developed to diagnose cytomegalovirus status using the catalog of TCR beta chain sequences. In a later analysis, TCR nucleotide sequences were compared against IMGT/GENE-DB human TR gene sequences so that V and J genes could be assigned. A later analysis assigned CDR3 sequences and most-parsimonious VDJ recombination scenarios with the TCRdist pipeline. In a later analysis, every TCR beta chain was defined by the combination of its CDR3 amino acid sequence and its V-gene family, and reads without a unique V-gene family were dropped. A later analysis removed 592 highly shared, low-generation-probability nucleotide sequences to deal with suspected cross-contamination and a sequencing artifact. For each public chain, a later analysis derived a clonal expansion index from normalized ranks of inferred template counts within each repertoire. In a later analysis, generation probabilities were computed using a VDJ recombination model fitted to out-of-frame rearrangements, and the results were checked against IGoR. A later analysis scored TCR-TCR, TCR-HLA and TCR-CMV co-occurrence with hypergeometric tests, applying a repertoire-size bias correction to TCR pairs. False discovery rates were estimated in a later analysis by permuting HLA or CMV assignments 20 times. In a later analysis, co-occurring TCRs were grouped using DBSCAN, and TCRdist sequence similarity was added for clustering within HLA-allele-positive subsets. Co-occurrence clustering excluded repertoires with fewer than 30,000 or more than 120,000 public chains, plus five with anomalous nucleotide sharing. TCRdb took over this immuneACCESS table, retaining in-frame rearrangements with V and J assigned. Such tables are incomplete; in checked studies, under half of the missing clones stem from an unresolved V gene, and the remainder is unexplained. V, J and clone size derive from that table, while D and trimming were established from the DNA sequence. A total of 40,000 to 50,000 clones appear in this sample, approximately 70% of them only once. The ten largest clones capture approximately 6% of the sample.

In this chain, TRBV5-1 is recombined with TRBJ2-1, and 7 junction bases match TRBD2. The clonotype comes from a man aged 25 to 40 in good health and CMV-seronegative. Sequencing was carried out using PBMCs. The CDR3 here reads CASSAASGSSYNEQFF. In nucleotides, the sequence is TGCGCCAGCAGCGCCGCTAGCGGTAGCTCCTACAATGAGCAGTTCTTC.